Here is one T cell receptor (beta chain) with its context. PBMCs numbering at least 6.5 million were isolated per sample. Per individual sample, total RNA of at least 6 micrograms was extracted. The data were taken from a study of blood T cells in healthy people across ages. The CDR3 covers 14 residues. CDR1 and CDR2 from the germline V gene are SGHRS and YFSETQ. The V gene end was trimmed by 4 bases and the J gene end by 6 bases; junction bases not matched to a gene: 9. Together with a sample-barcoded 5' primer, a J-beta primer mix was included in a second PCR lasting roughly 6 to 12 cycles. From the 5' RACE reads, TCRdb called clonotypes with MiXCR, one entry per CDR3 protein. The data hold 600,000 or so distinct CDR3 sequences, with 47% observed a single time.

The V call is TRBV5-1, the J call TRBJ2-7, with TRBD2 identical over 8 bases. The clonotype comes from a man older than 75 in good health. Sequencing was done on a sample of blood. CDR3 in DNA: TGCGCCAGCAGCCCCGGGACTAGATATACCGAGCAGTACTTC. Translated: CASSPGTRYTEQYF.